The entry below describes one T cell receptor (beta chain). The data derive from a study of blood T cell repertoires in COVID-19. Source study methods: The assay estimated nucleated cells by amplifying reference gene primers. The repertoire was sequenced with immunoSEQ multiplex PCR; TCRdb's copy has only in-frame clones and lacks some. V, J and clone size were drawn from that table, and D and trimming were deduced from the DNA. This sample carries 50,000 to 70,000 clones, around 90% of them seen once, and the ten largest clones take approximately 2.5%. The CDR3 has 13 amino acids. CDR1 and CDR2 from the germline V gene are SGHNT and YYREEE (reference sequence). V lost 5 bases to trimming and J lost 10 bases, with 18 bases between them.

The sequenced material came from peripheral blood. This TCR came from a man aged 55 to 69 with acute or convalescent COVID-19. The chain employs TRBV5-4 and TRBJ1-2; perhaps TRBD1 as D (6 bases). The CDR3 nucleotides read TGTGCCAGCAGTTATTTGAGGGAGGGGGTCTACACCTTC. Amino acids: CASSYLREGVYTF.